Listed below are T cell receptor beta chains from one sample, sequenced in a study of blood T cell repertoires in COVID-19. Method: immunoSEQ multiplex PCR; TCRdb's copy keeps in-frame clones and lacks some. Of 65,000 to 90,000 clones listed, over 75% are singletons. Sequencing was performed on peripheral blood. All receptors derive from a woman aged 18-35 years with acute or convalescent COVID-19. CDR3s include the opening cysteine and the closing phenylalanine or tryptophan. A D gene is named only where the DNA matches it firmly. A row's size may be missing; if present it is once, few, many or a size class.

j_call	v_call	clone_size	d_call	cdr3_aa	cdr3_nt
TRBJ1-3	TRBV6-5	.	TRBD1	CASSSYWDRVDTIYF	TGTGCCAGCTCGTCCTACTGGGACAGGGTGGACACCATATATTTT
TRBJ2-3	TRBV28	.	.	CASSFRSSRALDTQYF	TGTGCCAGCAGTTTCAGGTCTAGCCGGGCGTTGGATACGCAGTATTTT
TRBJ2-2	TRBV30	.	.	CAWSTSETGELFF	TGTGCCTGGAGTACCAGTGAAACCGGGGAGCTGTTTTTT
TRBJ1-6	TRBV28	.	.	CASSLIGGGTRSSPLHF	TGTGCCAGCAGTTTAATCGGCGGGGGGACTAGAAGTTCACCCCTCCACTTT
TRBJ2-2	TRBV24-1	.	.	CATSVAYTGELFF	TGTGCCACCAGTGTGGCCTACACCGGGGAGCTGTTTTTT
TRBJ1-6	TRBV2	.	TRBD1	CAGQGDLNSPLHF	TGTGCCGGACAGGGGGACCTTAATTCACCCCTCCACTTT
TRBJ1-2	TRBV7-9	.	.	CASNRGAAYGYTF	TGTGCCAGCAACCGGGGGGCGGCCTATGGCTACACCTTC
TRBJ1-2	TRBV3-1/TRBV3-2	.	.	CASSQDRVVNYGYTF	TGTGCCAGCAGCCAAGACAGGGTAGTTAACTATGGCTACACCTTC
TRBJ2-5	TRBV4-1	.	.	CASSPIAGEQTQYF	TGCGCCAGCAGCCCAATTGCAGGGGAGCAGACCCAGTACTTC
TRBJ1-1	TRBV4-3	.	.	CASSQEDGSTEAFF	TGCGCCAGCAGCCAAGAGGACGGGAGCACTGAAGCTTTCTTT
TRBJ1-2	TRBV7-9	.	TRBD1	CASSRDRVDYGYTF	TGTGCCAGCAGCCGGGACAGGGTCGACTATGGCTACACCTTC
TRBJ2-4	TRBV5-8	.	.	CASSLRQGAKNIQYF	TGTGCCAGCAGCTTAAGGCAGGGAGCCAAAAACATTCAGTACTTC
TRBJ2-2	TRBV29-1	few	TRBD1	CSIQQGDAGELFF	TGCAGCATACAACAGGGGGACGCCGGGGAGCTGTTTTTT
TRBJ2-2	TRBV7-6	.	TRBD1	CASSATGGWPGELFF	TGTGCCAGCAGCGCCACAGGGGGTTGGCCCGGGGAGCTGTTTTTT
TRBJ1-6	TRBV30	.	TRBD1	CAGRTGEGSPLHF	TGTGCCGGTAGGACAGGGGAAGGTTCACCCCTCCACTTT
TRBJ1-3	TRBV27	.	TRBD1	CASARQGLGVSGNTIYF	TGTGCCAGCGCTCGACAGGGTCTTGGGGTCTCTGGAAACACCATATATTTT
TRBJ1-1	TRBV6-5	.	TRBD1	CASSRDRAAEAFF	TGTGCCAGCAGCCGGGACAGGGCTGCTGAAGCTTTCTTT
TRBJ2-7	TRBV4-2	.	TRBD1	CASSLTGVLGEQYF	TGTGCCAGCAGCCTAACAGGGGTCCTAGGCGAGCAGTACTTC
TRBJ1-1	TRBV5-1	once	.	CASSLDTGMNTEAFF	TGCGCCAGCAGCTTGGATACGGGAATGAACACTGAAGCTTTCTTT
TRBJ2-4	TRBV2	.	TRBD2	CASSLGGSGHIQYF	TGTGCCAGCAGTTTGGGGGGGTCGGGGCACATTCAGTACTTC
TRBJ1-4	TRBV11-2	.	TRBD1	CASSLGTGGNEKLFF	TGTGCCAGCAGCTTGGGAACAGGGGGTAATGAAAAACTGTTTTTT
TRBJ2-6	TRBV7-8	.	.	CASSSRTLSSGANVLTF	TGTGCCAGCAGCTCAAGGACATTAAGCTCTGGGGCCAACGTCCTGACTTTC
TRBJ1-3	TRBV5-6	once	.	CASSFNAVAGNTIYF	TGTGCCAGCAGCTTTAACGCGGTCGCGGGAAACACCATATATTTT
TRBJ2-1	TRBV18	few	TRBD2	CASSPNSGLAGGNEQFF	TGTGCCAGCTCACCAAATTCGGGACTAGCGGGGGGGAATGAGCAGTTCTTC
TRBJ1-5	TRBV30	.	.	CAAGNQPQHF	TGTGCAGCGGGTAATCAGCCCCAGCATTTT
TRBJ1-3	TRBV28	once	.	CASTNPGTRNGNTIYF	TGTGCCAGCACAAACCCCGGGACAAGAAACGGAAACACCATATATTTT
TRBJ2-3	TRBV10-3	.	TRBD1	CAISESTGYGDTQYF	TGTGCCATCAGTGAGTCGACAGGGTATGGTGATACGCAGTATTTT
TRBJ1-5	TRBV28	.	.	CASSPPDRNQPQHF	TGTGCCAGCAGTCCCCCCGACAGAAATCAGCCCCAGCATTTT
TRBJ1-1	TRBV13	.	.	CASSSREPRTEAFF	TGTGCCAGCAGCTCTCGGGAGCCCCGGACTGAAGCTTTCTTT
TRBJ1-2	TRBV13	.	.	CASSLDNGRGAEAGYTF	TGTGCCAGCAGCTTAGATAATGGGAGGGGGGCCGAGGCCGGCTACACCTTC
TRBJ2-3	TRBV6-1	.	TRBD1	CASSGDRGTYTDTQYF	TGTGCCAGCAGTGGTGACAGGGGAACTTACACAGATACGCAGTATTTT
TRBJ1-5	TRBV20-1	once	.	CSASNSGTSSNQPQHF	TGCAGTGCTAGTAATTCCGGGACATCTAGCAATCAGCCCCAGCATTTT
TRBJ2-7	TRBV28	once	.	CASSFGRWGHSYEQYF	TGTGCCAGCAGTTTTGGGAGGTGGGGCCATTCCTACGAGCAGTACTTC
TRBJ1-3	TRBV18	few	TRBD1	CASSPQGALGNTIYF	TGTGCCAGCTCACCCCAGGGGGCGCTCGGAAACACCATATATTTT
TRBJ2-7	TRBV3-1/TRBV3-2	few	.	CASSPHLGQPAGEQYF	TGTGCCAGCAGCCCCCATTTGGGACAACCCGCTGGCGAGCAGTACTTC
TRBJ2-3	TRBV2	.	TRBD2	CASSELSSGGADTQYF	TGTGCCAGCAGTGAATTGTCTAGCGGGGGGGCAGATACGCAGTATTTT
TRBJ2-7	TRBV10-1	.	TRBD1	CASSESGTGARQYF	TGCGCCAGCAGTGAGTCCGGGACAGGGGCTCGGCAGTACTTC
TRBJ1-4	TRBV15	.	.	CATSRTLDRRNEKLFF	TGTGCCACCAGCAGAACCCTAGACAGGCGGAATGAAAAACTGTTTTTT
TRBJ1-2	TRBV28	.	.	CASSGRALRGYTF	TGTGCCAGCAGCGGGAGGGCTTTGCGTGGCTACACCTTC
TRBJ2-3	TRBV3-1/TRBV3-2	.	.	CASSLLRGGADTQYF	TGTGCCAGCAGCCTTCTTAGGGGGGGCGCAGATACGCAGTATTTT
TRBJ2-1	TRBV7-2	.	TRBD2	CASSLGGLAGGPAYNEQFF	TGTGCCAGCAGCTTAGGGGGGCTAGCGGGAGGGCCAGCTTACAATGAGCAGTTCTTC
TRBJ1-1	TRBV3-1/TRBV3-2	once	.	CASSQAVNTEAFF	TGTGCCAGCAGCCAAGCTGTAAACACTGAAGCTTTCTTT
TRBJ1-1	TRBV7-2	.	.	CASTTYLGTEAFF	TGTGCCAGCACCACCTATCTTGGTACTGAAGCTTTCTTT
TRBJ2-6	TRBV5-1	.	.	CASSLAPGANVLTF	TGCGCCAGCAGCTTAGCACCCGGGGCCAACGTCCTGACTTTC
TRBJ2-4	TRBV6-6	.	.	CASSYSMQDGKNIQYF	TGTGCCAGCAGTTACTCGATGCAGGATGGCAAAAACATTCAGTACTTC
TRBJ1-2	TRBV10-3	.	.	CAISDGEARAYGYTF	TGTGCCATCAGTGACGGGGAGGCCAGGGCTTATGGCTACACCTTC
TRBJ2-5	TRBV2	.	TRBD2	CASRRGLAGPETQYF	TGTGCCAGCAGGAGGGGGCTAGCGGGACCCGAGACCCAGTACTTC
TRBJ2-1	TRBV9	.	.	CASSVGRAPIGNEQFF	TGTGCCAGCAGCGTAGGGAGGGCACCTATTGGCAATGAGCAGTTCTTC
TRBJ1-1	TRBV4-1	.	.	CASSQAGLNTEAFF	TGCGCCAGCAGCCAAGCGGGTCTGAACACTGAAGCTTTCTTT
TRBJ2-7	TRBV5-1	.	.	CASSLGPSRAGPYEQYF	TGCGCCAGCAGCTTGGGGCCGAGTCGAGCAGGGCCCTACGAGCAGTACTTC
TRBJ2-7	TRBV15	.	TRBD2	CATSRLAGGSHEQYF	TGTGCCACCAGCAGGCTAGCGGGGGGGTCCCACGAGCAGTACTTC
TRBJ2-1	TRBV5-6	.	TRBD1	CASSLSRQGANEQFF	TGTGCCAGCAGCTTGTCGAGACAGGGCGCTAATGAGCAGTTCTTC
TRBJ1-2	TRBV5-8	.	.	CASSSGSSHGYTF	TGTGCCAGCAGCTCGGGGTCCTCCCATGGCTACACCTTC